Listed below are T cell receptor beta chains from one sample, sequenced in a study of T cells in localized non-small cell lung cancer. Measured with immunoSEQ multiplex PCR; TCRdb has only the in-frame clones, and not every one. Of roughly 3,000 clones listed, around 25% are singletons. The sample consisted of lung tumor tissue, taken before any cancer treatment. The receptors derive from a man between 40 and 70 years old with stage I squamous cell lung carcinoma. The CDR3 runs from the conserved cysteine through the conserved F or W. The D gene is left open where the match is weak. The listing skips clone size in some rows; elsewhere it reads once, few, many or a size class.

clone_size,v_call,d_call,j_call,cdr3_nt,cdr3_aa
-,TRBV6-8,-,TRBJ2-7,TGTGCCAGCAGCCCCAGGGAGTTCTCCTACGAGCAGTACTTC,CASSPREFSYEQYF
-,TRBV10-2,-,TRBJ1-1,TGCGCCAGCAGTGTTAAGAAAAATTCGGGACACTTGAACACTGAAGCTTTCTTT,CASSVKKNSGHLNTEAFF
-,TRBV5-1,-,TRBJ2-2,TGCGCCAGCAGCTTGGGGCTGAGTACGAACACCGGGGAGCTGTTTTTT,CASSLGLSTNTGELFF
few,TRBV6-8,-,TRBJ1-1,TGTGCCAGCATCAGGGGTGAGGGCACTGAAGCTTTCTTT,CASIRGEGTEAFF
medium-sized,TRBV4-1,TRBD1,TRBJ2-2,TGCGCCAGCAGCGGGACAGGGGGTCGCACCGGGGAGCTGTTTTTT,CASSGTGGRTGELFF
few,TRBV9,-,TRBJ2-3,TGTGCCAGCAGCGTAGATGGTACAGATACGCAGTATTTT,CASSVDGTDTQYF
-,TRBV9,TRBD2,TRBJ2-3,TGTGCCAGCAGCGTAGAAGCGGGGCCTAGCACAGATACGCAGTATTTT,CASSVEAGPSTDTQYF
few,TRBV29-1,-,TRBJ1-1,TGCAGCACGCGATACAGGGAAGGTACTGAAGCTTTCTTT,CSTRYREGTEAFF
few,TRBV28,TRBD1,TRBJ1-1,TGTGCCAGCGGAGGGACAGCGAACACTGAAGCTTTCTTT,CASGGTANTEAFF
few,TRBV6-8,-,TRBJ1-2,TGTGCCAGCAGCCCGACTTATAACTATGGCTACACCTTC,CASSPTYNYGYTF
few,TRBV7-7,-,TRBJ1-4,TGTGCCAGCAGCGGCGATGGGTATAGACAGCCTGGGGTAAAACTGTTTTTT,CASSGDGYRQPGVKLFF
few,TRBV6-1,-,TRBJ2-7,TGTGCCAGCAGTGAAGATCCGGGCAGGTACGAGCAGTACTTC,CASSEDPGRYEQYF
-,TRBV6-8,-,TRBJ1-1,TGTGCCAGCAGTTCAAGTCCTCCAAGGGGGACTGAAGCTTTCTTT,CASSSSPPRGTEAFF
-,TRBV5-1,TRBD1,TRBJ2-2,TGCGCCAGCAGCGGGGGACAGATAAACACCGGGGAGCTGTTTTTT,CASSGGQINTGELFF
few,TRBV6-8,TRBD1,TRBJ1-4,TGTGCCAGCAAAAGTCGGGGGACAGGCCTTAATGAAAAACTGTTTTTT,CASKSRGTGLNEKLFF
-,TRBV11-3,TRBD1,TRBJ1-1,TGTGCCAGCAGCCGGGGACAGGGTGGCACTGAAGCTTTCTTT,CASSRGQGGTEAFF
-,TRBV6-8,-,TRBJ1-1,TGTGCCAGCAGTGTCGACAGTGTAGGAGAAGCTTTCTTT,CASSVDSVGEAFF
few,TRBV18,TRBD1,TRBJ1-3,TGTGCCAGCTCCCAGACAGGGGGAAACTCTGGAAACACCATATATTTT,CASSQTGGNSGNTIYF
-,TRBV19,TRBD1,TRBJ2-7,TGTGCCAGTAGTTCTTCAGGGACAGGGGTCTACGAGCAGTACTTC,CASSSSGTGVYEQYF
medium-sized,TRBV11-3,TRBD2,TRBJ2-7,TGTGCCAGCAGCACCACTAGCGGGAACTACGAGCAGTACTTC,CASSTTSGNYEQYF
-,TRBV6-8,TRBD1,TRBJ1-2,TGTGCCAGCCGGGACAGCTATTTCTATGGCTACACCTTC,CASRDSYFYGYTF
medium-sized,TRBV19,TRBD2,TRBJ2-2,TGTGCCAGTAGTCTCCAAGCGGGACTAGGAGCCGGGGAGCTGTTTTTT,CASSLQAGLGAGELFF
once,TRBV5-1,-,TRBJ2-2,TGCGCCAGCAGCCCCCTAACAGTTGGTGCAGGTTTGGAGCTGTTTTTT,CASSPLTVGAGLELFF
-,TRBV15,TRBD1,TRBJ1-6,TGTGCCACCAGCAGAGCCGGGACAGGGGGTGGTAATTCACCCCTCCACTTT,CATSRAGTGGGNSPLHF
-,TRBV6-8,-,TRBJ2-7,TGTGCCATCAGTGACTTCGGCTACGAGCAGTACTTC,CAISDFGYEQYF
few,TRBV7-5,-,TRBJ2-2,TGTGCCAGCAGCCCCCCCCGACGGCCCTCGAACACCGGGGAGCTGTTTTTT,CASSPPRRPSNTGELFF
-,TRBV15,-,TRBJ1-2,TGTGCCACCAGCAGAGAGGCCAGAACTAACTATGGCTACACCTTC,CATSREARTNYGYTF
-,TRBV5-1,TRBD1,TRBJ2-5,TGCGCCAGCAGCTTGGCTGGGACAGCCCCTCAAGAGACCCAGTACTTC,CASSLAGTAPQETQYF